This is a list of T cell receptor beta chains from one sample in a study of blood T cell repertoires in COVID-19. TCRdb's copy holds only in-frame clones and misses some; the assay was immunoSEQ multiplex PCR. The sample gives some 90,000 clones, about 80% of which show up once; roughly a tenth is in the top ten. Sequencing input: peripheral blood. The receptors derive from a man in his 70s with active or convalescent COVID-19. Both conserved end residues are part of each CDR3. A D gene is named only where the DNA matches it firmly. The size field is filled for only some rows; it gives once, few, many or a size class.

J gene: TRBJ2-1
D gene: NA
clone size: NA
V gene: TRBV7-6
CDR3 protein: CASSFRGSYNEQFF
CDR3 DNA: TGTGCCAGCAGCTTCAGGGGCTCCTACAATGAGCAGTTCTTC

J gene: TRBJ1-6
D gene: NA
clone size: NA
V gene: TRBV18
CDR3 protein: CASSPQENSPLHF
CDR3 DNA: TGTGCCAGCTCACCCCAGGAAAATTCACCCCTCCACTTT

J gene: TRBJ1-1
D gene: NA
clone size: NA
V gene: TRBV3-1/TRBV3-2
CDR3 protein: CASTSHGVNTEAFF
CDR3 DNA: TGTGCCAGCACCTCTCACGGGGTGAACACTGAAGCTTTCTTT

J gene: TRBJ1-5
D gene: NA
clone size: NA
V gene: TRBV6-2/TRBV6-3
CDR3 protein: CASSYTFGRDYSNQPQHF
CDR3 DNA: TGTGCCAGCAGTTACACCTTCGGACGGGATTATAGCAATCAGCCCCAGCATTTT

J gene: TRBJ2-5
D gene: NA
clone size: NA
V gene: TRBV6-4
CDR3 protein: CAPRAETQYF
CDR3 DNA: TGTGCCCCCAGGGCCGAGACCCAGTACTTC

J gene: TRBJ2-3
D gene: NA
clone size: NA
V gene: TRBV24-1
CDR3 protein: CATSDLNSPKSPDTQYF
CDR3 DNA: TGTGCCACCAGTGATTTAAACAGCCCAAAGAGTCCAGATACGCAGTATTTT

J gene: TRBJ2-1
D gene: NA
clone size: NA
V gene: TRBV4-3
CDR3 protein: CASSHLQGGLNEQFF
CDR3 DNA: TGCGCCAGCAGCCATCTGCAGGGGGGCCTGAATGAGCAGTTCTTC

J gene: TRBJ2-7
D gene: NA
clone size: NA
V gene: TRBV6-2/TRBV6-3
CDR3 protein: CASSHPRAYEQYF
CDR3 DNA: TGTGCCAGCAGTCACCCCAGGGCTTACGAGCAGTACTTC

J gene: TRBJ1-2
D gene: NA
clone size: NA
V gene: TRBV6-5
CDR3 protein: CASRVGVVYGYTF
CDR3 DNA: TGTGCCAGCAGGGTCGGGGTTGTGTATGGCTACACCTTC

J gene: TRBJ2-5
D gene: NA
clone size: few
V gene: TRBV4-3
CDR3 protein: CASSQGVGGGTETQYF
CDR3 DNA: TGCGCCAGCAGCCAAGGGGTGGGAGGGGGGACAGAGACCCAGTACTTC

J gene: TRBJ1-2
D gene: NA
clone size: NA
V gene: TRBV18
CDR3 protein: CASSPRGSGGYTF
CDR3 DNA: TGTGCCAGCTCACCTAGAGGGTCTGGTGGCTACACCTTC

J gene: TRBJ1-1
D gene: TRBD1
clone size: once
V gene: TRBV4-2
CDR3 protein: CASSQTLQGVGPEAFF
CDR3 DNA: TGTGCCAGCAGCCAGACCCTACAGGGGGTAGGCCCTGAAGCTTTCTTT

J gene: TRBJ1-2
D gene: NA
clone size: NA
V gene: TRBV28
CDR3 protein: CASSAGLGYTF
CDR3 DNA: TGTGCCAGCTCTGCAGGGCTTGGCTACACCTTC

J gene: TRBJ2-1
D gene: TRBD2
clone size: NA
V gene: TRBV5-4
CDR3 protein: CASSGKTSGEPSSYNEQFF
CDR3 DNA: TGTGCCAGCAGCGGAAAGACTAGCGGGGAACCGTCCTCCTACAATGAGCAGTTCTTC

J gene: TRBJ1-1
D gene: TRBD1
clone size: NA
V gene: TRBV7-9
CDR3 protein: CASSAGQGTEAFF
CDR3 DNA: TGTGCCAGCAGCGCCGGACAGGGGACTGAAGCTTTCTTT

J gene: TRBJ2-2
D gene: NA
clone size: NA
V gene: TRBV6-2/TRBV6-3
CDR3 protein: CASSDGPNGTPGELFF
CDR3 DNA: TGTGCCAGCAGTGACGGACCCAACGGGACACCCGGGGAGCTGTTTTTT

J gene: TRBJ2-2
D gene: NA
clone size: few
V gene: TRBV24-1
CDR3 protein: CATSDLQGGGELFF
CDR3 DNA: TGTGCCACCAGTGATTTGCAGGGTGGCGGGGAGCTGTTTTTT

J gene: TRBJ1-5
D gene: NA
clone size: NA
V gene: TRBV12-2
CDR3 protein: CASRPNRGRGPQHF
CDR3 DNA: TGTGCAAGTCGCCCTAACAGGGGGCGAGGGCCCCAGCATTTT

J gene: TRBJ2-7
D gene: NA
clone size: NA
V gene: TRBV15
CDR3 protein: CATSRGSGGESYEQYF
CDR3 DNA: TGTGCCACCAGCAGGGGTTCGGGCGGGGAGTCCTACGAGCAGTACTTC

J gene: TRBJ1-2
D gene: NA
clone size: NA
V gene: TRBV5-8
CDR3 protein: CASSLRRGFGYTF
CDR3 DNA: TGTGCCAGCAGCTTGCGCAGGGGATTTGGCTACACCTTC

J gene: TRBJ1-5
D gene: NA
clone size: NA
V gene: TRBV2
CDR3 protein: CASSQGGPLQKQPQHF
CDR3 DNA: TGTGCCAGCAGTCAAGGGGGGCCTCTACAGAAGCAGCCCCAGCATTTT

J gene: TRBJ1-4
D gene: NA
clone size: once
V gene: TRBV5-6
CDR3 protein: CASSFLQNNEKLFF
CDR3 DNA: TGTGCCAGCAGCTTCTTGCAGAATAATGAAAAACTGTTTTTT

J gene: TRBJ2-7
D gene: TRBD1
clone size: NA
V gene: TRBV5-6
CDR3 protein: CASSLSWGTGVPYEQYF
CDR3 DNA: TGTGCCAGCAGCTTAAGTTGGGGGACAGGGGTCCCTTACGAGCAGTACTTC

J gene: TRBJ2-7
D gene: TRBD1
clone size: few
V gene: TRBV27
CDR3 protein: CASRRRDRGSEQYF
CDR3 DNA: TGTGCCAGCAGGCGCCGGGACAGGGGCTCCGAGCAGTACTTC

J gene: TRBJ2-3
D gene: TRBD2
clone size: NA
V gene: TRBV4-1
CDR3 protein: CASSPHPKLAGGSTDTQYF
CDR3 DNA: TGCGCCAGCAGCCCCCACCCCAAACTAGCGGGGGGGAGCACAGATACGCAGTATTTT

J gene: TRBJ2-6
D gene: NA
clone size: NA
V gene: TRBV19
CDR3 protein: CASSSNRIGANVLTF
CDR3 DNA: TGTGCCAGTAGTTCAAACAGGATAGGGGCCAACGTCCTGACTTTC